These T cell receptor beta chains were read from a single sample in a study of T cell repertoires in cytomegalovirus infection. TCRdb reprocessed the reads with MiXCR, giving one entry per CDR3 protein. The table lists under 200,000 distinct CDR3 sequences, 7.5% to 10% of them singletons. Sequenced input: PBMCs. Every receptor here comes from a human donor in good health (CMV status not recorded). Some clones in this sample may be carry-over from other donors' samples. Each CDR3 is given with its conserved first and last residue.

CDR3 length	V gene	J gene	CDR3 protein
16	TRBV6-2/TRBV6-3	TRBJ2-2	CASSRRDNPKAGELFF
15	TRBV7-2	TRBJ1-5	CASSYEGTNGQPQHF
13	TRBV19	TRBJ1-1	CASSISGNTEAFF
14	TRBV28	TRBJ1-2	CASSLTAGIYGYTF
15	TRBV27	TRBJ2-7	CASSLSPGGPGEQYF
13	TRBV10-1	TRBJ1-1	CATSLGPDTEAFF
16	TRBV24-1	TRBJ1-1	CATSDLSTGWNTEAFF
14	TRBV28	TRBJ1-5	CASSPGGGNQPRHF
14	TRBV6-2/TRBV6-3	TRBJ1-5	CASREGVVGQPQHF
13	TRBV7-9	TRBJ2-2	CASSFGGTGELFF
13	TRBV12-3/TRBV12-4	TRBJ1-1	CASSYGTGFEAFF
15	TRBV7-4	TRBJ2-2	CASSEGLVNTGELFF
15	TRBV7-2	TRBJ2-3	CASSPDSISTDTQYF
16	TRBV7-2	TRBJ2-5	CASSLASITVQETQYF
15	TRBV7-2	TRBJ2-7	CASSFPGSMPYEQYF
17	TRBV7-2	TRBJ2-5	CASSLALSSGRKETQYF
19	TRBV20-1	TRBJ2-5	CSARPGRTSGRRLQETQYF
13	TRBV28	TRBJ2-7	CASSQRPIYEQYF
15	TRBV29-1	TRBJ2-3	CSVVRGGSSTDTQYF
15	TRBV27	TRBJ2-1	CASSPPLAGVGEQFF
15	TRBV20-1	TRBJ2-1	CSAFNLADNYNEQFF
11	TRBV7-2	TRBJ2-3	CASSQKDTQYF
14	TRBV6-6	TRBJ1-4	CASQTGATNEKLFF
16	TRBV28	TRBJ2-4	CASSLWQGQGLNIQYF
19	TRBV7-2	TRBJ2-7	CASSTSRPSGRAGIYEQYF
14	TRBV24-1	TRBJ2-2	CATGGGRGTGELFF
15	TRBV28	TRBJ2-1	CASSLGQGTYNEQFF
17	TRBV28	TRBJ2-3	CASSTPWVQASTDTQYF
13	TRBV7-8	TRBJ1-1	CASSSLGRSEAFF
16	TRBV28	TRBJ2-3	CASSTRGRVDSDTQYF
12	TRBV20-1	TRBJ1-5	CSARWGNQPQHF
16	TRBV6-1	TRBJ1-1	CASSELPPPTYTEAFF
15	TRBV15	TRBJ1-6	CATSRDRSYNSPLHF
14	TRBV30	TRBJ1-1	CAFTGTARNTEAFF
15	TRBV7-2	TRBJ2-3	CASSFGRAGRDTQYF
17	TRBV4-1	TRBJ2-1	CASSHQKSGGSYNEQFF
15	TRBV29-1	TRBJ2-2	CSVTGTGGSAGELFF
16	TRBV12-3/TRBV12-4	TRBJ2-3	CASSLLAGGTTDTQYF
12	TRBV28	TRBJ1-6	CASRTSSSPLHF
16	TRBV7-2	TRBJ2-3	CASSLAGSVSGDTQYF
16	TRBV7-2	TRBJ1-1	CASSLIPGQGDTEAFF
16	TRBV15	TRBJ1-5	CATSRWDRISNQPQHF
14	TRBV28	TRBJ2-5	CASSVAHLGETQYF
13	TRBV7-2	TRBJ2-2	CASSNANTGELFF
11	TRBV9	TRBJ2-1	CASSNNHDQFF
15	TRBV7-8	TRBJ2-6	CASSLSGVGANVLTF
14	TRBV25-1	TRBJ2-7	CASSVSDKSYEQYF
14	TRBV20-1	TRBJ2-5	CSARDVRGEETQYF
15	TRBV14	TRBJ1-4	CASSLFEGVWEKLFF
17	TRBV28	TRBJ2-5	CASSSPRSSGDLETQYF
14	TRBV6-7	TRBJ1-6	CASSYSRAKSPLHF
14	TRBV27	TRBJ1-5	CASRQAGTESPQHF
15	TRBV12-3/TRBV12-4	TRBJ1-4	CASSLAGQGARKLFF
14	TRBV29-1	TRBJ1-1	CSVGTDPTNTEAFF
13	TRBV12-5	TRBJ2-2	CASRENWNGELFF
15	TRBV20-1	TRBJ2-7	CSARGQRETTYEQYF
15	TRBV6-2/TRBV6-3	TRBJ2-7	CASSYSGTGFGEQYF
13	TRBV7-8	TRBJ2-5	CASSEGQEETQYF
16	TRBV7-3	TRBJ2-6	CASSPRGQAGANVLTF
14	TRBV11-2	TRBJ2-5	CASSLDGYQETQYF